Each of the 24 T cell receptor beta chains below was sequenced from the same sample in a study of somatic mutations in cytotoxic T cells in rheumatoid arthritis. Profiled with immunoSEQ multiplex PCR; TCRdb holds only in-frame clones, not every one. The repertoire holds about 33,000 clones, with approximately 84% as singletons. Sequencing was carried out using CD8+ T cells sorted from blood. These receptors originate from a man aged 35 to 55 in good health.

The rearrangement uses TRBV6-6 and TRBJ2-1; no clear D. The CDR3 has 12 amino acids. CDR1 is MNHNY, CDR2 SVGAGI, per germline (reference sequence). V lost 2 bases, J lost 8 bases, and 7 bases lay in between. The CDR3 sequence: CASSYRSDEQFF. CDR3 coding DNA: TGTGCCAGCAGTTACCGAAGTGATGAGCAGTTCTTC.

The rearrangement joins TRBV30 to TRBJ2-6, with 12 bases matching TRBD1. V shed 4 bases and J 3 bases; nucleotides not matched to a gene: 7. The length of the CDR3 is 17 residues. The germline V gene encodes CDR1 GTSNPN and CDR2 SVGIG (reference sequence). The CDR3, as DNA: TGTGCCTGGAATGAGGGGACAGGGGGCGTTGGGGCCAACGTCCTGACTTTC. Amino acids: CAWNEGTGGVGANVLTF.

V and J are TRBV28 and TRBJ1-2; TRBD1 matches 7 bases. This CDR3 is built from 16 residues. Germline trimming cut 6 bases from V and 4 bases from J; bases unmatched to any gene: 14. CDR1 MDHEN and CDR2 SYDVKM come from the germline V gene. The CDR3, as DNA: TGTGCCAGCAGCCCTCCGACAGGGAGGATCGGCTATGGCTACACCTTC. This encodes CASSPPTGRIGYGYTF.

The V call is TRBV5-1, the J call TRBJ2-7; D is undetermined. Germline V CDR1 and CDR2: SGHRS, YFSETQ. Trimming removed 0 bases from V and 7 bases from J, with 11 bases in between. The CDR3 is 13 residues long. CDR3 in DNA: TGCGCCAGCAGCTTGGGGCGGCGCGATGAGCAGTACTTC. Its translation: CASSLGRRDEQYF.

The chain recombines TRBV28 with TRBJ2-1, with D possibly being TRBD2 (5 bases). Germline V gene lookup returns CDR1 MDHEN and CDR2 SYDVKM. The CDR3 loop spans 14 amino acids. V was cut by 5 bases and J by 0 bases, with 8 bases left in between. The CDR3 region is CASSSGGSYNEQFF. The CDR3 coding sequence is TGTGCCAGCAGTAGCGGAGGCTCCTACAATGAGCAGTTCTTC.

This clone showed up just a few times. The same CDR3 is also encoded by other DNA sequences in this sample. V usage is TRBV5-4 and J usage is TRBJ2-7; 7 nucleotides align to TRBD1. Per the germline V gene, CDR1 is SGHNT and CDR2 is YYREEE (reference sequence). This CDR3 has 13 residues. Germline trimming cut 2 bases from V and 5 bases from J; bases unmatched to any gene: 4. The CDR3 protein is CASSLGQGDEQYF. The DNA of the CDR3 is TGTGCCAGCAGCTTAGGGCAGGGGGACGAGCAGTACTTC.

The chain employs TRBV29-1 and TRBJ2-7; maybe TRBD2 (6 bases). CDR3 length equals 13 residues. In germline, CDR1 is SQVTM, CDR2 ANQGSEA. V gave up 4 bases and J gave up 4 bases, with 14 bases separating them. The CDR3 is CSVGGERPYEQYF. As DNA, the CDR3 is TGCAGCGTTGGGGGGGAGCGCCCTTACGAGCAGTACTTC.

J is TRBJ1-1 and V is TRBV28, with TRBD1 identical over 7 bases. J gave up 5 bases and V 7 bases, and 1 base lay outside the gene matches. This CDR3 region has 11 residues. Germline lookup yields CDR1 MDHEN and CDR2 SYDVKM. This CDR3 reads CASTRGTEAFF. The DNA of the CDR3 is TGTGCCAGCACCAGGGGGACTGAAGCTTTCTTT. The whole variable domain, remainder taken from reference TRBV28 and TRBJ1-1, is DVKVTQSSRYLVKRTGEKVFLECVQDMDHENMFWYRQDPGLGLRLIYFSYDVKMKEKGDIPEGYSVSREKKERFSLILESASTNQTSMYLCASTRGTEAFFGQGTRLTVV.

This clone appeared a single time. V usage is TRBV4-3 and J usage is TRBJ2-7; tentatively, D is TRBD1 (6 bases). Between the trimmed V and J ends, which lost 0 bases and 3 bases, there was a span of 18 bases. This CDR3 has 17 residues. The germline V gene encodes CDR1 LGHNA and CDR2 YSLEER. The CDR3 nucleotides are TGCGCCAGCAGCCAAGATTATGTCGGACAGCCCAACTACGAGCAGTACTTC. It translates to CASSQDYVGQPNYEQYF.

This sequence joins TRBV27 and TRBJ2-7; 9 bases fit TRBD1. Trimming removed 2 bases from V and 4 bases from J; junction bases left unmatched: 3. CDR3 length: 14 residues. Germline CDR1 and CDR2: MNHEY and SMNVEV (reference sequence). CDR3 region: CASSLLGQGYEQYF. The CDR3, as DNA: TGTGCCAGCAGTTTACTTGGACAGGGGTACGAGCAGTACTTC.

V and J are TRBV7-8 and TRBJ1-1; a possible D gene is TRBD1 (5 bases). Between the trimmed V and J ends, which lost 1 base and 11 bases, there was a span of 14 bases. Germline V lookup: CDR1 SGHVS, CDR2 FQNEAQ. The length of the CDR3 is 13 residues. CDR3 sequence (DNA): TGTGCCAGCAGCTTAGGGGAGGGAGGGGAGGCTTTCTTT. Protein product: CASSLGEGGEAFF.

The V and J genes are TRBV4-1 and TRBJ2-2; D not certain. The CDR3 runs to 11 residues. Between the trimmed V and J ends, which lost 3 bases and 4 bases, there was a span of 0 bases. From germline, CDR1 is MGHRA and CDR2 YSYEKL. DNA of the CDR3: TGCGCCAGCAGCCACACCGGGGAGCTGTTTTTT. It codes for CASSHTGELFF.

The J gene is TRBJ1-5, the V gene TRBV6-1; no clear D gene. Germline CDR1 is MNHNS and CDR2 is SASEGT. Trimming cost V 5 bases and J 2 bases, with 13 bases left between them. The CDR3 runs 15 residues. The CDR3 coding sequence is TGTGCCAGCAGTCTGGGTAAGGGCCGCAATCAGCCCCAGCATTTT. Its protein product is CASSLGKGRNQPQHF.

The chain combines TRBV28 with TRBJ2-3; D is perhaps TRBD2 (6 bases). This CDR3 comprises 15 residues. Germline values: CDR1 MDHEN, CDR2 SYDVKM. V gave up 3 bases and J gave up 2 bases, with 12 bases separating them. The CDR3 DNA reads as TGTGCCAGCAGTTTGACGGGAGAGCCCACAGATACGCAGTATTTT. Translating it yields CASSLTGEPTDTQYF.

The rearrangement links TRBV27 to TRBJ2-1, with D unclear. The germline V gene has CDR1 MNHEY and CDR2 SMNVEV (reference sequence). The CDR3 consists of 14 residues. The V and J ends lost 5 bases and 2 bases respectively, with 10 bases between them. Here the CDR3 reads CASSITWPYNEQFF. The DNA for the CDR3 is TGTGCCAGCAGTATTACTTGGCCCTACAATGAGCAGTTCTTC.

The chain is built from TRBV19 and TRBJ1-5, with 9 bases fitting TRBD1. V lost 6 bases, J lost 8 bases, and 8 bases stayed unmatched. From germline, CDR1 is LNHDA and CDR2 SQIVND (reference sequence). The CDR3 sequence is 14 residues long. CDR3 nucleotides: TGTGCCAGTAGGTCGGGACAGGGCGCGGAGCCCCAGCATTTT. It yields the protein CASRSGQGAEPQHF.

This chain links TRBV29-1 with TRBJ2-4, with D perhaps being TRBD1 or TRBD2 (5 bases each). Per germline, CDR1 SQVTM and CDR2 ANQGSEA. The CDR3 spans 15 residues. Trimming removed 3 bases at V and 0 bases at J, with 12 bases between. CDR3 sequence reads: CSVDRAEEAKNIQYF. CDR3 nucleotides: TGCAGCGTTGACAGGGCGGAGGAAGCCAAAAACATTCAGTACTTC.

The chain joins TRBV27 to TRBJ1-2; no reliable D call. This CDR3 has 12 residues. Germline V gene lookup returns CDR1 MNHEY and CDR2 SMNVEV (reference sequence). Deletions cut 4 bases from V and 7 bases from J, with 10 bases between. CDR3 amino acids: CASSSGRRGYTF. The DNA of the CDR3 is TGTGCCAGCAGTTCCGGCCGGCGTGGCTACACCTTC.

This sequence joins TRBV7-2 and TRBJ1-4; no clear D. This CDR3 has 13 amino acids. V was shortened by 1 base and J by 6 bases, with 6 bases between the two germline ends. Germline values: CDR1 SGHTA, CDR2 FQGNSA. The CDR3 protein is CASSLDTDEKLFF. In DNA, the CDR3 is TGTGCCAGCAGCTTAGACACGGATGAAAAACTGTTTTTT.

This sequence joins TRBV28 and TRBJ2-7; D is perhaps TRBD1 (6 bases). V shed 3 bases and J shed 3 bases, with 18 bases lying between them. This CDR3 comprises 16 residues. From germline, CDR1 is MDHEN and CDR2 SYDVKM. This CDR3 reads CASSLEPGQSRYEQYF. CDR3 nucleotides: TGTGCCAGCAGTTTGGAGCCGGGACAATCACGCTACGAGCAGTACTTC.

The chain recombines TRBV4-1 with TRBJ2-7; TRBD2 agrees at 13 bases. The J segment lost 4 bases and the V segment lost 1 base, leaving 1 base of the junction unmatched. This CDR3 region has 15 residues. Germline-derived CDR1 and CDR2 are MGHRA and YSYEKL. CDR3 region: CASSQGTSGGYEQYF. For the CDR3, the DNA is TGCGCCAGCAGCCAAGGGACTAGCGGGGGATACGAGCAGTACTTC.

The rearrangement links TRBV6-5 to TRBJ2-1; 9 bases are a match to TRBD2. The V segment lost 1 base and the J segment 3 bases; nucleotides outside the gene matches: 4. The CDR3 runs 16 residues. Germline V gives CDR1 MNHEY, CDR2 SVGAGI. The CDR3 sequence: CASSYLTSGYYNEQFF. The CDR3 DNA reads TGTGCCAGCAGTTACTTGACTAGCGGATACTACAATGAGCAGTTCTTC.

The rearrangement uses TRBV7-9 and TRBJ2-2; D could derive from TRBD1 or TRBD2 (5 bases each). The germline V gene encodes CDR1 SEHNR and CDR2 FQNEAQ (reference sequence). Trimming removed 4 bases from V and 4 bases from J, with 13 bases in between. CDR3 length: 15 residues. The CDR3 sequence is CASSSPTEGTGELFF. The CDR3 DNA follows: TGTGCCAGCAGCTCCCCGACAGAGGGCACCGGGGAGCTGTTTTTT.

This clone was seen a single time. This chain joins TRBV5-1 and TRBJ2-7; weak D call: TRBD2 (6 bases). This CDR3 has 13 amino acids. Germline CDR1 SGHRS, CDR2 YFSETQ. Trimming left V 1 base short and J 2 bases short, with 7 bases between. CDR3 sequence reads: CASSLTSTYEQYF. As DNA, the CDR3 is TGCGCCAGCAGCTTGACTAGCACCTACGAGCAGTACTTC.